This TCR beta chain derives from a study of blood T cell repertoires in COVID-19. As for the study in general: The United States, Italy and Spain supplied acute and convalescent COVID-19 samples. The cDNA or gDNA used as material had been derived from T cells, B-cell-depleted T cells, or PBMCs.

This CDR3 spans 13 amino acids. The germline gives CDR1 SGHKS, CDR2 YYEKEE (reference sequence). V gave up 1 base and J gave up 5 bases, with 4 bases separating them. Residents of 24 US areas, aged roughly 18 to 89 years, made up the participants. Per the authors' pipeline: It was from reference gene primer amplification that nucleated cell counts were estimated. TCRdb keeps only in-frame clones here, not all; method: immunoSEQ multiplex PCR. V and J calls plus clone size are reproduced from that table; the DNA served to infer D and trimming. Of a few hundred thousand clones in the sample, around 85% were seen once.

The clonotype was recovered from a woman in her 50s who had recovered from COVID-19. The gene calls are TRBV5-5 and TRBJ1-6; D gene uncertain. Sequenced input: PBMCs or T cells enriched from blood (not recorded which). CDR3 DNA sequence: TGTGCCAGCAGCTTGACGGATAATTCACCCCTCCACTTT. As protein: CASSLTDNSPLHF.